This TCR beta chain was observed in a study of cytomegalovirus exposure and HLA in healthy donors. Findings and limits, study-wide: There were reportedly fewer N-insertions in an Asian-associated ancestry cluster than the roughly 670-donor mean, in a later analysis. A later analysis linked around 17,000 TCR beta sequences to HLA alleles at 0.05 false discovery rate. Investigators reported 150 to 200 TCR beta chains as tied to cytomegalovirus. Researchers left out some V segments, among them TRBV6-2 and TRBV6-3, as indistinguishable.

Concerning this clone itself: Antigen specificity is unknown.

PCR was performed using 60 Vbeta and 13 Jbeta primers. Assay used: immunoSEQ multiplex PCR; TCRdb lists only in-frame clones, some missing. The sample holds 160,000 or so clones, over 75% seen once. Germline values: CDR1 SGHKS, CDR2 YYEKEE (reference sequence). The length of the CDR3 is 14 residues. V dropped 6 bases and J dropped 2 bases, with 14 bases sitting between them. V gene TRBV5-5 combines with J gene TRBJ1-2; D possibly corresponds to TRBD1 (5 bases). This clonotype was sampled from a woman younger than 45 in good health and CMV-seronegative. Specimen: PBMCs. The CDR3 spells CASIQEGVNYGYTF. The CDR3 DNA sequence: TGTGCCAGCATCCAAGAAGGGGTAAACTATGGCTACACCTTC.